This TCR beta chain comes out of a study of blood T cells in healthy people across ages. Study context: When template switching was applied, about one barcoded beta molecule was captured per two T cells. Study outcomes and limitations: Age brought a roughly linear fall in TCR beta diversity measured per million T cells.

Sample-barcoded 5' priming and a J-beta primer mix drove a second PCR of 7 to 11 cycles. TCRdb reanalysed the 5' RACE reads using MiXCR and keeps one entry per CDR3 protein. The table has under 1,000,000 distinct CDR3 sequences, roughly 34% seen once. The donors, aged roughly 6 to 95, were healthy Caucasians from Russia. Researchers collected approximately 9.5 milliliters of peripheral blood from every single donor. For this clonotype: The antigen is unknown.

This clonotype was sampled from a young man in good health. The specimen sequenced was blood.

The CDR3 here is CASSLPRRKDTQYF. The CDR3 DNA is TGTGCCAGCAGCCTTCCTAGGAGAAAAGATACGCAGTATTTT. The chain uses TRBV7-2 and TRBJ2-3; D is uncertain. CDR3 size: 14 residues. Trimming shortened V by 5 bases and J by 5 bases, and 14 bases separated the two germline ends. Germline loops: CDR1 SGHTA, CDR2 FQGNSA.